The 9 T cell receptor beta chains below all came from one sample that was sequenced in a study of T cell responses to AZD1222 COVID-19 vaccine. TCRdb's copy holds only in-frame clones and misses some; the assay was immunoSEQ multiplex PCR. The sample lists 120,000 to 150,000 clones, 90% to 95% seen once, with roughly 4.6% in the top ten. The material sequenced was peripheral blood, taken on day 0 of AZD1222 vaccination. The receptors here all came from an adult in good health.

J is TRBJ2-7 and V is TRBV3-1 (or the pseudogene TRBV3-2); D remains ambiguous. V dropped 1 base and J dropped 2 bases, with 12 bases sitting between them. This CDR3 contains 15 residues. Per germline, CDR1 LGHDT and CDR2 YNNKEL (reference sequence). The CDR3 protein is CASSQGHRSAYEQYF. The DNA of the CDR3 is TGTGCCAGCAGCCAAGGGCACAGATCAGCCTACGAGCAGTACTTC.

The V call is TRBV18, the J call TRBJ2-3; TRBD2 agrees at 10 bases. The germline V gene encodes CDR1 KGHSH and CDR2 LQKENI. This CDR3 region has 17 residues. Unmatched junction bases numbered 8, after V lost 1 base and J lost 4 bases. CDR3 DNA sequence: TGTGCCAGCTCACCACGTGGCCTAGCGGGAGTCTCAGATACGCAGTATTTT. It translates to CASSPRGLAGVSDTQYF. The full variable domain, in which reference TRBV18 and TRBJ2-3 provide the parts outside the CDR3, is NAGVMQNPRHLVRRRGQEARLRCSPMKGHSHVYWYRQLPEEGLKFMVYLQKENIIDESGMPKERFSAEFPKEGPSILRIQQVVRGDSAAYFCASSPRGLAGVSDTQYFGPGTRLTVL.

The chain is built from TRBV28 and TRBJ1-4; D is uncertain. V lost 5 bases and J 11 bases, leaving 15 bases between the germline ends. Germline lookup yields CDR1 MDHEN and CDR2 SYDVKM. The CDR3 sequence is 13 residues long. Here the CDR3 DNA reads TGTGCCAGCAGTGCCCCACCCCGATGGAAACTGTTTTTT. Translation: CASSAPPRWKLFF.

The V call is TRBV6-2 or TRBV6-3, the J call TRBJ2-7; 7 positions match TRBD1. The CDR3 spans 14 residues. Germline lookup yields CDR1 MNHEY and CDR2 SVGEGT. The V and J ends lost 6 bases and 2 bases, in that order; junction bases with no gene match: 7. CDR3 residues: CASSFGTVTYEQYF. The CDR3 DNA reads as TGTGCCAGCAGCTTTGGGACAGTAACCTACGAGCAGTACTTC.

This clone was seen only once. This chain uses TRBV6-2 or TRBV6-3 with TRBJ1-2; TRBD1 is a possible D gene (6 bases). The CDR3 totals 14 residues. V lost 6 bases, J lost 3 bases, and 14 bases lay in between. Germline assignment: CDR1 MNHEY and CDR2 SVGEGT. CDR3 protein: CASSKQGSDYGYTF. Written as DNA, the CDR3 is TGTGCCAGCAGCAAACAGGGTAGCGACTATGGCTACACCTTC.

The rearrangement links TRBV7-2 to TRBJ1-2; D is unclear. Looked up from germline, CDR1 is SGHTA and CDR2 is FQGNSA. V dropped 5 bases and J dropped 2 bases, with 15 bases sitting between them. This CDR3 spans 15 amino acids. The DNA of the CDR3 is TGTGCCAGCAGCCACTCTGGACGGGCAAACTATGGCTACACCTTC. It is translated as CASSHSGRANYGYTF.

The chain has TRBV7-2 and TRBJ2-7; perhaps TRBD1 as D (5 bases). Germline assignment: CDR1 SGHTA and CDR2 FQGNSA. The V end was cut by 3 bases, the J end by 5 bases, with 11 bases between. The CDR3 extends over 13 amino acids. In nucleotides, the CDR3 is TGTGCCAGCAGCTTTGATAAAGGGGACGAGCAGTACTTC. Translating gives CASSFDKGDEQYF.

This chain uses TRBV24-1 with TRBJ2-4, with D possibly being TRBD1 (6 bases). V lost 6 bases to trimming and J lost 6 bases, with 11 bases between them. The CDR3 length is 13 residues. Germline CDR1 reads KGHDR; CDR2 reads SFDVKD. For the CDR3, the DNA is TGTGCCACCAGTTCGGGACAACTAAACATTCAGTACTTC. Translating it yields CATSSGQLNIQYF.

This chain uses TRBV5-6 with TRBJ1-1; the D is unclear. The V gene's germline CDR1 is SGHDT and CDR2 YYEEEE. V dropped 3 bases and J dropped 0 bases, with 9 bases sitting between them. The CDR3 has 14 residues. As DNA, the CDR3 is TGTGCCAGCAGCTACCCGTCCTTGAACACTGAAGCTTTCTTT. As protein: CASSYPSLNTEAFF.